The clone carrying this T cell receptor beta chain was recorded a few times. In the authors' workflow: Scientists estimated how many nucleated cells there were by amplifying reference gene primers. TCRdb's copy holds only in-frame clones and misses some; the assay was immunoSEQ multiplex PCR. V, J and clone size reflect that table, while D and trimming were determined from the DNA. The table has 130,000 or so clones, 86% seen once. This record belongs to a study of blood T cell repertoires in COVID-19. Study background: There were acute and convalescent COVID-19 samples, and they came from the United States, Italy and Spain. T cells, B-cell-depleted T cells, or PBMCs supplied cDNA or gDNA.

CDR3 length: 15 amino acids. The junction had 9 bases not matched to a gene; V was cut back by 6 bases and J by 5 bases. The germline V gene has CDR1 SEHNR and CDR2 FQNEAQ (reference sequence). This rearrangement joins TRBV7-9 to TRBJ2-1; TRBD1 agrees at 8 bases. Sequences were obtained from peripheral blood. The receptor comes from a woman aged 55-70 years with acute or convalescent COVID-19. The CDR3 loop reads CASRFRDRFNNEQFF. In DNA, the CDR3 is TGTGCCAGCAGATTCCGGGACAGGTTTAACAATGAGCAGTTCTTC.